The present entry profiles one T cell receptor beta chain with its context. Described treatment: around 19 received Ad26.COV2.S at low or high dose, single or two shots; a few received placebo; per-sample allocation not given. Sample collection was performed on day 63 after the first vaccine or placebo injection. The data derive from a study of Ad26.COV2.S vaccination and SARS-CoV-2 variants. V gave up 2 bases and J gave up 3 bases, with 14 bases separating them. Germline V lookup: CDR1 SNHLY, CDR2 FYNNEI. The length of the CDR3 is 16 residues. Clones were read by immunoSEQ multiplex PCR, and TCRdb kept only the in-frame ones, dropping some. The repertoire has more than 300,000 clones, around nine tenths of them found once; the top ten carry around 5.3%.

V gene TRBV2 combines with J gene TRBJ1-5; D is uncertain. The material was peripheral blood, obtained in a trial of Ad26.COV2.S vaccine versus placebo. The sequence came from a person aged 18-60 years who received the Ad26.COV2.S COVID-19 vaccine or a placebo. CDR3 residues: CASSEWSRIPNQPQHF. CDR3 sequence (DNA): TGTGCCAGCAGTGAATGGTCACGCATCCCCAATCAGCCCCAGCATTTT.